The T cell receptor (beta chain) described here comes from a study of Tregs in tolerant kidney transplant recipients. Study-level findings and limits: Tregs expanded with activated donor B cells seemed most donor-specific.

Related graft donors supplied nonmyeloablative bone marrow transplants, and mixed chimerism was transient. CD4+CD25+CD127- Tregs, CD4+CD25- non-Tregs, CD4 and CD8 cells were sorted. A word on this clone: The antigen is not known.

CDR1 and CDR2 from the germline V gene are MNHEY and SMNVEV (reference sequence). The V and J ends lost 3 bases and 3 bases, in that order; junction bases with no gene match: 9. CDR3 length: 17 amino acids. Using immunoSEQ multiplex PCR, the repertoire was profiled, and TCRdb retains in-frame clones only, with some absent. This sample carries some 47,000 clones, approximately 89% of them seen once, and the ten largest clones take about 14%. This clonotype was sampled from a human patient who received a combined kidney and bone marrow transplant. Some T cells may trace back to the graft donor. The genes are TRBV27 and TRBJ2-5; TRBD1 matches 11 bases. Source: CD8+ T cells from blood (PBMCs), taken 12 months after the transplant. DNA for the CDR3: TGTGCCAGCAGTTTGCACGGACAGGGGGCGCAAGAAGAGACCCAGTACTTC. Amino acids: CASSLHGQGAQEETQYF.